This T cell receptor (beta chain) appears in the sequencing data of a study of T-cell memory formation after mild COVID-19. TCR alpha and TCR beta cDNA libraries carrying sample barcodes and UMIs were produced by 5'RACE using constant-segment primers. TCRdb called the 5' RACE reads again in MiXCR, with one record for every CDR3 protein. The table lists hundreds of thousands of distinct CDR3 sequences, 15% to 20% of them singletons, with less than 10% in the top ten. Trimming took 1 base from V and 4 from J, leaving 13 bases between them. This CDR3 comprises 15 residues. Per the germline V gene, CDR1 is LGHDT and CDR2 is YNNKEL (reference sequence). This clonotype was seen repeatedly, ten times or more.

The sequence was obtained from an adult woman who had mild COVID-19 (a few samples of this study predate the infection). Cell type and time point are not known. The sequencing sample was made of PBMCs or a T cell subset sorted from them (not recorded which). The V call is TRBV3-1, the J call TRBJ2-5; perhaps TRBD2 as D (6 bases). In DNA, the CDR3 is TGTGCCAGCAGCCAAGGGCCGGGAGTCGGAGAGACCCAGTACTTC. This translates into CASSQGPGVGETQYF.